This T cell receptor (beta chain) appears in the sequencing data of a study of T cell clonotyping in hematopoietic cell transplantation. Germline lookup yields CDR1 ENHRY and CDR2 SYGVKD. There are 15 residues in the CDR3. J gave up 1 base and V 5 bases, and 6 bases lay outside the gene matches. Overall study findings and caveats: Graft donor and pretransplant recipient Inverse Simpson Index values predicted broader posttransplant TCR diversity. Pathologically expanded recipient clonotypes increased progressively from day 30 to day 180 as diversity fell.

The repertoire was sequenced with immunoSEQ multiplex PCR; TCRdb's copy has only in-frame clones and lacks some. Found here are approximately 11,000 clones, 89% of them singletons; the top ten hold more than 30%. This clone was detected once. What it binds is not known. The sequenced sample was PBMCs, obtained 180 days after allogeneic stem cell transplant. This TCR derives from a male patient aged 55 to 69 who had an allogeneic stem cell transplant from an unrelated donor, so the T cells may come from the graft donor. Some clones in this sample may be carry-over from other donors' samples. The V call is TRBV10-3, the J call TRBJ1-1; 8 nucleotides agree with TRBD1. The CDR3 coding sequence is TGTGCCATCAGTCCTGCCGGGACAGGGAACACTGAAGCTTTCTTT. Translating it yields CAISPAGTGNTEAFF.